The present T cell receptor (beta chain) was sequenced within a study of blood T cells in healthy people across ages. For the second PCR, which ran for about 7 to 11 cycles, a sample-barcoded 5' primer and a J-beta primer mix were used. TCRdb processed the 5' RACE reads anew with MiXCR; each CDR3 protein has one entry. The data show over a million distinct CDR3 sequences, 42% seen once. The germline V gene has CDR1 DFQATT and CDR2 SNEGSKA (reference sequence). Trimming cost V 1 base and J 4 bases; bases outside gene matches: 11. This CDR3 comprises 17 residues. This TCR was sampled from a woman younger than 35 in good health. The sample was blood. The V and J genes are TRBV20-1 and TRBJ2-1, with 9 bases that match TRBD2. The CDR3 DNA reads as TGCAGTGCTAGAGGCGCTCCCCAGACTAGCGGATACAATGAGCAGTTCTTC. Protein product: CSARGAPQTSGYNEQFF.